This T cell receptor beta chain was identified during a study of monozygotic twins with inflammatory bowel disease. From germline, CDR1 is LGHDT and CDR2 YNNKEL (reference sequence). The CDR3 extends over 16 amino acids. TCRdb re-called the 5' RACE reads and gives one entry per CDR3 protein, without DNA. In total, the table holds 350,000 to 400,000 distinct CDR3 sequences. The receptor comes from a human donor with ulcerative colitis or Crohn's disease, or a healthy co-twin of an affected twin (not recorded which). Material for sequencing was blood. The chain recombines TRBV3-1 with TRBJ2-5; no DNA is available, so the TRBD2 call from TCRdb remains unchecked. CDR3 amino acids: CASSQVPGLRGETQYF.